This T cell receptor beta chain was retrieved from a study of blood T cell repertoires in COVID-19. Study information: Samples taken during acute and convalescent COVID-19 were collected in the United States, Italy and Spain. PBMCs, B-cell-depleted T cells, or T cells were the source of the cDNA or gDNA that made up the material.

As processed by the authors: Nucleated cell counts were estimated from reference gene primer amplification. Profiled with immunoSEQ multiplex PCR; TCRdb holds only in-frame clones, not every one. V and J calls and clone size come straight from that table; D and trimming were deduced from the DNA. The sample records 310,000 or so clones, around 88% being singletons. The ends lost 0 bases at V and 5 bases at J; junction bases unmatched: 9. Germline V gives CDR1 MGHRA, CDR2 YSYEKL. The CDR3 covers 17 residues. This clone was counted between two and nine times. The sequencing input was peripheral blood. This sequence was found in a woman aged 45-65 years with acute or convalescent COVID-19. The chain is built from TRBV4-1 and TRBJ2-2; 7 bases are a match to TRBD1. CDR3: CASSQEQGYRGTGELFF. The CDR3 nucleotides read TGCGCCAGCAGCCAAGAGCAGGGTTACAGGGGTACCGGGGAGCTGTTTTTT.